This entry features one TCR beta chain sequence. The sample is drawn from a study of technical replicates of blood from several donors. This CDR3 contains 15 residues. V was cut by 2 bases and J by 4 bases, with 15 bases left in between. Germline CDR1 and CDR2: MDHEN and SYDVKM. Clones were sequenced by immunoSEQ multiplex PCR, and TCRdb holds only the in-frame ones, with some missing. The sample yields tens of thousands of clones, approximately 94% seen once. Specimen: T cells isolated from PBMCs. The TCR sequence derives from a human donor in good health. The chain recombines TRBV28 with TRBJ2-7; a possible D gene is TRBD1 (7 bases). The CDR3 protein is CASSLGGGDQYEQYF. DNA of the CDR3: TGTGCCAGCAGTTTAGGAGGGGGCGATCAATACGAGCAGTACTTC.